This T cell receptor (beta chain) was documented in a study of post-analysis software for immune sequencing data (dated by TCRdb to between 2014 and 2017). The study in broad terms: Disease courses on record covered relapsing-remitting, secondary progressive and progressive-relapsing multiple sclerosis, though some patients had no subtype annotation. A subset of samples was prepared in parallel using single-end sample barcoding, then pooled and co-amplified after Illumina adapter ligation. The multiple sclerosis patient repertoires were compared with under 13 previously published healthy control repertoires from donors aged roughly 6 to 25 years.

Study-level results and caveats: About five TRBV segments, including TRBV5-6, TRBV5-1 and TRBV20-1, were significantly more frequent in patients than controls. Strong co-clustering of samples prepared in the same batch was shown by direct clustering with F measure, prompting a batch-effect correction. Compared with controls, multiple sclerosis patients had significantly lower normalized Chao1 diversity, a finding suggesting substantial peripheral T-cell clonal expansion. The control group was slightly older than the multiple sclerosis patient group.

This clonotype occurred a few times. Its binding antigen is unknown. No clone much larger than this one lies a single base away; base qualities are absent. The library came from PCR. Instrument used: Illumina HiSeq 2500. To reduce PCR and sequencing biases, unique molecular identifiers were built into the TCR beta cDNA libraries. Per 1 to 10 million input T cells, around 500,000 cDNA molecules were obtained, such that each molecule approximated one T cell. The patient libraries were prepared and sequenced with the same protocol used for the earlier healthy control dataset. Samples belonging to the same batch were prepared together, multiplexed and sequenced on a shared HiSeq lane. For the original study's pipeline: Raw barcoded reads were processed with MIGEC, discarding single-read molecular identifier groups before consensus assembly and CDR3 extraction. VDJtools was used for post-analysis of the clonotype tables, with diversity normalized by down-sampling every dataset to the smallest sample size. In repertoire overlap clustering, CDR3 amino acid sequences, but not nucleotide sequences, were matched to correct batch-related cross-sample contamination. In TCRdb, the public reads were trimmed at Q25 with fastp and aligned with MiXCR, with productive beta chains retained. Entries that share a CDR3 protein sequence are merged under the most common genes and DNA. These V and J calls are TCRdb output, not the study's own analysis. For this sample the table gives 650,000 to 900,000 distinct CDR3 sequences, of which under 60% were detected only once. Over 4.5% of the sample is held by the ten biggest clonotypes.

CDR1 and CDR2, looked up from the germline V gene (reference sequence), are DFQATT and SNEGSKA. Here V drops 6 bases and J drops 1 base, and the junction holds 7 bases not matched to any gene. The CDR3, from cysteine to phenylalanine, totals 15 residues. Only the CDR3 region is kept as DNA, spanning 45 bases read in frame from base 1. TCR beta repertoires were profiled from peripheral blood of roughly 13 young patients with multiple sclerosis to demonstrate the VDJtools post-analysis software. The multiple sclerosis patients were children and adolescents between roughly 6 and 16 years of age. This receptor was obtained from a girl aged 5-17 years with multiple sclerosis. Sequencing was carried out using blood. The sequence links TRBV20-1 to TRBJ2-3; TRBD2 fits 10 bases in the junction. The nucleotide sequence reads TGCAGTGCACCACTAGCGGGACTAGGCACAGATACGCAGTATTTT. Its protein reads: CSAPLAGLGTDTQYF.